The present TCR beta chain was sequenced within a study of blood T cell repertoires in COVID-19. Looking at the study overall: Specimens from acute and convalescent COVID-19 originated in the United States, Italy and Spain. T cells, B-cell-depleted T cells, or PBMCs provided the cDNA or gDNA that served as material.

Original data processing: Estimates of nucleated cell counts were drawn from the amplification of reference gene primers. TCRdb's copy holds only in-frame clones and misses some; the assay was immunoSEQ multiplex PCR. V and J calls and clone size come straight from that table; D and trimming were deduced from the DNA. The sample lists 150,000 to 200,000 clones; roughly 79% were seen once. Germline V gene data show CDR1 as LNHDA and CDR2 as SQIVND (reference sequence). The CDR3 length is 14 residues. Trimming took off 4 bases at V and 6 bases at J, with 12 bases between the two ends. The sample comprised peripheral blood. The V gene is TRBV19, the J gene TRBJ2-2, with D possibly TRBD2 on 5 matching bases. This TCR came from a woman over 75 with COVID-19, enrolled during active disease. The CDR3 loop is CASSTQVAPGELFF. The CDR3 bases are TGTGCCAGTAGTACCCAGGTAGCGCCCGGGGAGCTGTTTTTT.